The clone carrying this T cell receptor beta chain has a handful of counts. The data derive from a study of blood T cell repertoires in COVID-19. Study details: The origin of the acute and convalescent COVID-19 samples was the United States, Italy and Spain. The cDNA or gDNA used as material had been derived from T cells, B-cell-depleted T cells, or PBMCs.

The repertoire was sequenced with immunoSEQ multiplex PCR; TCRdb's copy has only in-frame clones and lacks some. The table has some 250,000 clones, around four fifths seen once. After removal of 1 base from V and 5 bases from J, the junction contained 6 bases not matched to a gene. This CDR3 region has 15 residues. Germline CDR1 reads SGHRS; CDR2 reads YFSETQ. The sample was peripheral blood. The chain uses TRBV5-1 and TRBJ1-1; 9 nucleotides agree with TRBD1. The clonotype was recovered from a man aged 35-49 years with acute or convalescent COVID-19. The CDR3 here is CASSLTTGGYTEAFF. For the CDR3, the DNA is TGCGCCAGCAGCTTGACAACAGGGGGCTATACTGAAGCTTTCTTT.